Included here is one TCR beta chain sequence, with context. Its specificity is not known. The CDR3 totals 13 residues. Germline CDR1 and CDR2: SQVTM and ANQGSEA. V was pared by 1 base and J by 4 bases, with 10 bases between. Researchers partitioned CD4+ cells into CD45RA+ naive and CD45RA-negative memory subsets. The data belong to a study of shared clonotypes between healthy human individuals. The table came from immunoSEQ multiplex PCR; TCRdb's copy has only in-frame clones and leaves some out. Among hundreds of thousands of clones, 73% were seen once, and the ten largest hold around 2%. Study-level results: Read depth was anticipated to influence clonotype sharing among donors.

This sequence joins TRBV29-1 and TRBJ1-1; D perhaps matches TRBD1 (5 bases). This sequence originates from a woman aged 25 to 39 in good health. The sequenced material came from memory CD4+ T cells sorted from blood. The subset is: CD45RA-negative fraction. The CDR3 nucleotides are TGCAGCGTTGAAGCCACCCAGGGCACTGAAGCTTTCTTT. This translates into CSVEATQGTEAFF.